The present entry profiles one T cell receptor (beta chain) with its context. Antigen: not known. These data come from a study of response to subunit inactivated influenza vaccine. Broader study findings: Seasonal influenza vaccination, on each occasion, was suggested by the authors to recruit few new T cells.

TCRdb re-called the RT-PCR reads through MiXCR, storing one row per CDR3 protein. This table has approximately 490,000 distinct CDR3 sequences, under 8.5% appearing once. Germline V gene data show CDR1 as SGHDT and CDR2 as YYEEEE. The ends were cut back, 3 bases at V and 0 bases at J, with 15 bases in the middle. This CDR3 has 16 amino acids. This chain connects TRBV5-6 to TRBJ1-1; the D gene is possibly TRBD1 (5 bases). The sequences come from PBMCs from blood, collected 23 to 25 months after vaccination. The sequence was collected from a man aged 45-69 years who received an inactivated influenza vaccine. CDR3 coding DNA: TGTGCCAGCAGCTGGGGCATTGGGGGGGTGAACACTGAAGCTTTCTTT. Translating it yields CASSWGIGGVNTEAFF.